Only one count was recorded for the clone carrying this T cell receptor beta chain. Its antigen is undetermined. A CD45RA-negative memory subset and a CD45RA+ naive subset were separated from the CD4+ cells. This CDR3 comprises 17 residues. V shed 2 bases and J shed 4 bases, with 18 bases lying between them. From germline, CDR1 is MGHRA and CDR2 YSYEKL. The method was immunoSEQ multiplex PCR; TCRdb's version includes in-frame clones alone and lacks a portion of them. This table holds about 2.4 million clones, 80% to 95% found once. This record comes from a study of shared clonotypes between healthy human individuals. Study-wide results and caveats: Rarefaction curves obtained for sorted subsets showed sequencing incomplete despite large depth. Investigators expected sequencing depth to affect clonotype sharing among donors.

Sequenced material: naive CD4+ T cells from PBMCs. Subset in this sample: CD45RA+ positively selected. The V call is TRBV4-1, the J call TRBJ2-1; tentative D call: TRBD1 (6 bases). The clonotype comes from a man younger than 35 in good health. Some clones in this sample may be carry-over from other donors' samples. The CDR3 coding sequence is TGCGCCAGCAGCCAATCCGTAACCGGGACATATTACAATGAGCAGTTCTTC. It is translated as CASSQSVTGTYYNEQFF.